This T cell receptor beta chain comes out of a study of blood T cell repertoires in COVID-19. Libraries were prepared by immunoSEQ multiplex PCR; TCRdb keeps only in-frame clonotypes and omits some of them. This repertoire shows about 170,000 clones, 70% to 90% found once; its top ten account for 2% to 3%. CDR1 is MNHNY and CDR2 is SVGAGI in the germline V gene (reference sequence). CDR3 size: 15 residues. Deletions cut 2 bases from V and 0 bases from J, with 10 bases between. The sample comprised peripheral blood. The clonotype comes from a woman of 80 years or more with COVID-19, enrolled during active disease. The chain has TRBV6-6 and TRBJ1-1; D is uncertain. The CDR3 DNA follows: TGTGCCAGCAGTTACCGGGGAGGAATGAACACTGAAGCTTTCTTT. Encoded protein: CASSYRGGMNTEAFF.